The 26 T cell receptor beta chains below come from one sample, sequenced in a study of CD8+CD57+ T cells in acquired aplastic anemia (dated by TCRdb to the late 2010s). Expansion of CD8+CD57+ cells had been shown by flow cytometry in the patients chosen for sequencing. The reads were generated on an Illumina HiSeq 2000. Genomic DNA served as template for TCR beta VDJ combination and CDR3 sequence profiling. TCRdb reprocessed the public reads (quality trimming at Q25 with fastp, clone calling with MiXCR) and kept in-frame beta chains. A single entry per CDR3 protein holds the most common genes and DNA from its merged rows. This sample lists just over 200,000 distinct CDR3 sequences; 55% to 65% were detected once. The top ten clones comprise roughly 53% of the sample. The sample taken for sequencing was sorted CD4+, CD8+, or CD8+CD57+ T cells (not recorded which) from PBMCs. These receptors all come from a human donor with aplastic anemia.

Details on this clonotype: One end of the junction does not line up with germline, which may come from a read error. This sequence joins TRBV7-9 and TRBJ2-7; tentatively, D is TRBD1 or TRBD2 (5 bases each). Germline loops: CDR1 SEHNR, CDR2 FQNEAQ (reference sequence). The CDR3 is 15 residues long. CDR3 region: CASSLTGTPSTEQYF. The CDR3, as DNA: TGCGCCAGCTCACTCACCGGGACCCCGAGCACCGAGCAGTACTTC.

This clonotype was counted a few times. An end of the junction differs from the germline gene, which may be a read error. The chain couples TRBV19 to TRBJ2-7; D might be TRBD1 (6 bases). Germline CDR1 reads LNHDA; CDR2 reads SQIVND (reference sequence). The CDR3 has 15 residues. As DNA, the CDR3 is TGTGCCAGTAGTATAGAGACAGGACGCTCCTACGTGCAGTACTTC. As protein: CASSIETGRSYVQYF.

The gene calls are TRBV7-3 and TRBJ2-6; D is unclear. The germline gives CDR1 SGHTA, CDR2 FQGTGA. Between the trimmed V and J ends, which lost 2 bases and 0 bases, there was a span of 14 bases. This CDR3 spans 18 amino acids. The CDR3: CASSLVGGNPSGANVLTF. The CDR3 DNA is TGTGCCAGCAGCTTAGTCGGTGGGAATCCCTCTGGGGCCAACGTCCTGACTTTC.

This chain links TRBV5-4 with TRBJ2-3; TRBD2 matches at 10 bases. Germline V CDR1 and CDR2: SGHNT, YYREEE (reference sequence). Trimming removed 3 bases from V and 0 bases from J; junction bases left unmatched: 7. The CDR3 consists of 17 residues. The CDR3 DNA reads TGTGCCAGCAGCTCAACACTAGCGGGACCTAGCACAGATACGCAGTATTTT. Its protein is CASSSTLAGPSTDTQYF.

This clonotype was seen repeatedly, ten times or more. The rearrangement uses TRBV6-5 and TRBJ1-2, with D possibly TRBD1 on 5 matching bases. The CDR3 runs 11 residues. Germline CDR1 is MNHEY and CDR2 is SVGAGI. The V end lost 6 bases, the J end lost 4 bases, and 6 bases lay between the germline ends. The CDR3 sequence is CASRDTYGYTF. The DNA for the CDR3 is TGTGCCAGCAGGGACACCTATGGCTACACCTTC.

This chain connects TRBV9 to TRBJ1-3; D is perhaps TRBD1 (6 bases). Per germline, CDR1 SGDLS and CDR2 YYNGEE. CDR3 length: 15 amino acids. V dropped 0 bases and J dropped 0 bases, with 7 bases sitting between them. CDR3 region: CASSVADSSGNTIYF. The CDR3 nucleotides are TGTGCCAGCAGCGTAGCGGACAGCTCTGGAAACACCATATATTTT.

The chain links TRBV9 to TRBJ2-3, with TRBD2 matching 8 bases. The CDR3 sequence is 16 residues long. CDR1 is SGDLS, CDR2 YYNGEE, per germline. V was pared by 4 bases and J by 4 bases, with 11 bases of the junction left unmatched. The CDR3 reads CASSPGGGGLADTQYF. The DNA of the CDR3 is TGTGCCAGCAGCCCCGGGGGGGGGGGCCTCGCAGATACGCAGTATTTT.

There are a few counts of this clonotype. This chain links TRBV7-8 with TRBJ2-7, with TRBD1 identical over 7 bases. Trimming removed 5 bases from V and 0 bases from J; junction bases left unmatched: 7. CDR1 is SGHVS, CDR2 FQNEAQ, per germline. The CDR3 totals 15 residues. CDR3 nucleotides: TGTGCCAGCAGCATGCCGGGACAGCGCTCCTACGAGCAGTACTTC. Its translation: CASSMPGQRSYEQYF.

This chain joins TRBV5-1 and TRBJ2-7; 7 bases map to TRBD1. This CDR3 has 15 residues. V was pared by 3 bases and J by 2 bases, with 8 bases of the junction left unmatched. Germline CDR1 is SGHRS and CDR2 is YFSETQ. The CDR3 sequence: CASSSGGTEAYEQYF. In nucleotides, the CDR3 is TGCGCCAGCAGCTCCGGTGGGACAGAGGCCTACGAGCAGTACTTC.

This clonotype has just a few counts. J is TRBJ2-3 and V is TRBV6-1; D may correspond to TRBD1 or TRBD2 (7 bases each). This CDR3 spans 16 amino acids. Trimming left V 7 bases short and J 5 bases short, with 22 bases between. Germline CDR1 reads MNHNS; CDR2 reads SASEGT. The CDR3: CASTPGGGGNLDTQYF. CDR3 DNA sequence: TGTGCCAGCACCCCGGGGGGAGGGGGCAATTTAGATACGCAGTATTTT.

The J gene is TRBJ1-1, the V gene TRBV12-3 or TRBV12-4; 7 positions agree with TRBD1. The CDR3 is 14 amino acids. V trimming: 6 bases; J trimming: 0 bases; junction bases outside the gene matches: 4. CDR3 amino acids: CASRMGQLNTEAFF. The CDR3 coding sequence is TGTGCCAGCAGAATGGGACAGCTGAACACTGAAGCTTTCTTT.

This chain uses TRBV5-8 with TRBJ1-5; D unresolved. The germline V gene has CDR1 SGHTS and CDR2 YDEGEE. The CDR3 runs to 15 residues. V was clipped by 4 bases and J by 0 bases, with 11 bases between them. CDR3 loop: CASSPRVHSNQPQHF. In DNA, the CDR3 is TGTGCCAGCAGCCCTAGGGTACATAGCAATCAGCCCCAGCATTTT.

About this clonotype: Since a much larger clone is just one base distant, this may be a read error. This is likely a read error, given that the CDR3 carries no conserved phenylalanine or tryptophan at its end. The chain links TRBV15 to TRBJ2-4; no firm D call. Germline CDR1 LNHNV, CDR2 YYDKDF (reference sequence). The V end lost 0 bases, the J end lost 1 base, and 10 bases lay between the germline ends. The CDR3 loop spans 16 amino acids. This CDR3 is CATSRDLGVAKNIQYL. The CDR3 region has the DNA TGTGCCACCAGCAGAGATCTTGGGGTCGCCAAAAACATTCAGTACCTC.

CDR3 coding DNA: TGTGCCAGCAGCTTGGGGGGGACAGGGGGCAATTACGAGCAGTACTTC. It yields the protein CASSLGGTGGNYEQYF. J is TRBJ2-7 and V is TRBV5-6; 12 bases agree with TRBD1. Per germline, CDR1 SGHDT and CDR2 YYEEEE. Trimming cost V 0 bases and J 4 bases; bases outside gene matches: 5. The CDR3 is made up of 16 amino acids. The entire variable domain, with the rest obtained from reference TRBV5-6 and TRBJ2-7, is as follows: DAGVTQSPTHLIKTRGQQVTLRCSPKSGHDTVSWYQQALGQGPQFIFQYYEEEERQRGNFPDRFSGHQFPNYSSELNVNALLLGDSALYLCASSLGGTGGNYEQYFGPGTRLTVT.

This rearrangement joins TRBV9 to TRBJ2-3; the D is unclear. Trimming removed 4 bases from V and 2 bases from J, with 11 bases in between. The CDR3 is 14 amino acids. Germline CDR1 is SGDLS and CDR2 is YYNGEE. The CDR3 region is CASSQPGPTDTQYF. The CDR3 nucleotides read TGTGCCAGCAGCCAGCCCGGCCCCACAGATACGCAGTATTTT.

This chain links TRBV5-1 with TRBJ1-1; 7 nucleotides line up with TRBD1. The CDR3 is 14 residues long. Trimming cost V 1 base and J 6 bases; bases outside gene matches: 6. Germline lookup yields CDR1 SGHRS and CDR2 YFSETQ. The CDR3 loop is CASSLRQGIAEAFF. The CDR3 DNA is TGCGCCAGCAGCTTGAGACAGGGAATCGCTGAAGCTTTCTTT.

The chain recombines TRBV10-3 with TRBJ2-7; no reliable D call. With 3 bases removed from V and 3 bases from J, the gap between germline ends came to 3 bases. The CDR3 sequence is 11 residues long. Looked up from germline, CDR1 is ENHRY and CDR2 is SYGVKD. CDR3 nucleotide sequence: TGTGCCATCAGTGACGGCTACGAGCAGTACTTC. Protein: CAISDGYEQYF.

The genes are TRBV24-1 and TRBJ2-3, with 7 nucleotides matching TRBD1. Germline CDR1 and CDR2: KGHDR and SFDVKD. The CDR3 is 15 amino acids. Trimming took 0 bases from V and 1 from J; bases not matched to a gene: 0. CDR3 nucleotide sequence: TGTGCCACCAGTGATTTGGGGACAGGCACAGATACGCAGTATTTT. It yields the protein CATSDLGTGTDTQYF.

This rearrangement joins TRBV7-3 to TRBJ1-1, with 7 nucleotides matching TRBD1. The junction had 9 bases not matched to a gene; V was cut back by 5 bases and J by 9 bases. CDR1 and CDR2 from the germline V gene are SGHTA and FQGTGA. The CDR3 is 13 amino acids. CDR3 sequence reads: CASSRLRDSKAFF. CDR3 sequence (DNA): TGTGCCAGCAGCCGCCTCCGGGACAGCAAAGCTTTCTTT. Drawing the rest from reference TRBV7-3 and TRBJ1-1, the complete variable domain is GAGVSQTPSNKVTEKGKYVELRCDPISGHTALYWYRQSLGQGPEFLIYFQGTGAADDSGLPNDRFFAVRPEGSVSTLKIQRTERGDSAVYLCASSRLRDSKAFFGQGTRLTVV.

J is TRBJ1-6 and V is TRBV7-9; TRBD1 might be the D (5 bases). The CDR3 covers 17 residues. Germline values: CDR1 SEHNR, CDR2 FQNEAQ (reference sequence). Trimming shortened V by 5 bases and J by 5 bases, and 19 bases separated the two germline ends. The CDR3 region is CASSSYRPNFNNSPLHF. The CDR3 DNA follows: TGTGCCAGCAGCAGTTACAGGCCCAACTTCAATAATTCACCCCTCCACTTT.

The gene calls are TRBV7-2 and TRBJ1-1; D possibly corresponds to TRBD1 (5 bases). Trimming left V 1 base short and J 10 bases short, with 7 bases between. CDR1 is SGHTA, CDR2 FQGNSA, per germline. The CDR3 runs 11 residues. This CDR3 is CASSLERGAFF. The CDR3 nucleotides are TGTGCCAGCAGCTTAGAGAGGGGAGCTTTCTTT.

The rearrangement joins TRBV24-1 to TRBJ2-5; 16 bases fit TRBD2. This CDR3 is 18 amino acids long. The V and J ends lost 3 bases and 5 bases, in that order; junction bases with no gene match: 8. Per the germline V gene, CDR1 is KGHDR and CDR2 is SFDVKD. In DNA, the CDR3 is TGTGCCACCAGTGATCCAAGTGGGACTAGCGGGAGGGATGAGACCCAGTACTTC. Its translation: CATSDPSGTSGRDETQYF.

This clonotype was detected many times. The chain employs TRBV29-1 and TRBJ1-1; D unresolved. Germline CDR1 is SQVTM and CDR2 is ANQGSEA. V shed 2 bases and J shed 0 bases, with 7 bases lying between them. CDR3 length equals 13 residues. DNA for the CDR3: TGCAGCGTTGAATCCCGCCTGAACACTGAAGCTTTCTTT. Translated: CSVESRLNTEAFF.

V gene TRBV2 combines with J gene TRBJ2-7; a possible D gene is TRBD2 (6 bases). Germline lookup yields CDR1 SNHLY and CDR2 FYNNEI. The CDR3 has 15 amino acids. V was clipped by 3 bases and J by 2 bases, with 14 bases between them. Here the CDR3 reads CASSDRTSRAYEQYF. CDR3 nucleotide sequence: TGTGCCAGCAGTGATCGAACTAGCAGAGCCTACGAGCAGTACTTC.

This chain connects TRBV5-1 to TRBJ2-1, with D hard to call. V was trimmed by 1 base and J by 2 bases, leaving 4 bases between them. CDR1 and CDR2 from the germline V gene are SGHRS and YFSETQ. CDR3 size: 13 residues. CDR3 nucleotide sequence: TGCGCCAGCAGCTTGCCAACCTACAATGAGCAGTTCTTC. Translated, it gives CASSLPTYNEQFF.

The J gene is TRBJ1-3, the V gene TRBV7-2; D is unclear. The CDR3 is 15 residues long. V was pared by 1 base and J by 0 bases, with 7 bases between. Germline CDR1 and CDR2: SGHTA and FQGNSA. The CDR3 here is CASSLEGGSGNTIYF. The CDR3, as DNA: TGTGCCAGCAGCTTAGAAGGCGGCTCTGGAAACACCATATATTTT.